This entry is about one T cell receptor beta chain. This sample is part of a study of shared clonotypes between healthy human individuals. The repertoire was sequenced with immunoSEQ multiplex PCR; TCRdb's copy has only in-frame clones and lacks some. Seen here are 1,500,000 or so clones, about 96% observed once, and the top ten hold roughly 1.1%. This clonotype originated in a man younger than 45 in good health. The sequenced sample was naive CD4+ T cells sorted from blood. Subset of the sample: CD45RA+ positively selected.

This CDR3 is CASSYYGQNTEAFF. The CDR3 nucleotides read TGTGCCAGCAGTTATTATGGTCAGAACACTGAAGCTTTCTTT. The rearrangement uses TRBV6-6 and TRBJ1-1; D gene unclear. V dropped 3 bases and J dropped 1 base, with 9 bases sitting between them. Germline CDR1 reads MNHNY; CDR2 reads SVGAGI (reference sequence). The CDR3 is made up of 14 amino acids.